The clone carrying this T cell receptor beta chain was seen ten or more times. Its antigen is as yet unknown. This sample stems from a study of T cells in Graves' hyperthyroidism and ophthalmopathy. Overall study findings and caveats: Ophthalmopathy could be told apart from stable hyperthyroidism with a 13 V-J model.

The TCR beta CDR3 regions underwent amplification using RNA transcripts as the source. The HTBI primer set served for first-round RT-PCR of the TCR CDR3. TCRdb independently ran MiXCR on the multiplex PCR reads; one entry per CDR3 protein. Seen here are 700,000 or so distinct CDR3 sequences, around 13% observed once, and the top ten hold roughly an eighth. CDR1 SGHAT and CDR2 FQNNGV come from the germline V gene. The CDR3 length is 15 residues. Trimming removed 0 bases at V and 6 bases at J, with 12 bases between. What was sequenced was blood. The sequence came from a woman in her forties or fifties with Graves' ophthalmopathy. The chain carries TRBV11-2 and TRBJ2-1; perhaps TRBD1 as D (5 bases). The CDR3: CASSLDQGQTNEQFF. The CDR3, as DNA: TGTGCCAGCAGCTTAGATCAAGGACAAACCAATGAGCAGTTCTTC.